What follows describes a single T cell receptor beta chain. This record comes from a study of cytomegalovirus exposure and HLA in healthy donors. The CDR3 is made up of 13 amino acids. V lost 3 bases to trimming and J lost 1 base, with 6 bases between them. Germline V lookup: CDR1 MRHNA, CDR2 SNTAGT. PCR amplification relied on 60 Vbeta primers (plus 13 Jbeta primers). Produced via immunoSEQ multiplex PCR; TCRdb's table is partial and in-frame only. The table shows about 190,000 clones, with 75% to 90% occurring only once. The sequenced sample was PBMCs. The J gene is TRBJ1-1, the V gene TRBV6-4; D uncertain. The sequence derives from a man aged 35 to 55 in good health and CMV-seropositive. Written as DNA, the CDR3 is TGTGCCAGCAGTGAGGCTGGGAACACTGAAGCTTTCTTT. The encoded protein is CASSEAGNTEAFF.